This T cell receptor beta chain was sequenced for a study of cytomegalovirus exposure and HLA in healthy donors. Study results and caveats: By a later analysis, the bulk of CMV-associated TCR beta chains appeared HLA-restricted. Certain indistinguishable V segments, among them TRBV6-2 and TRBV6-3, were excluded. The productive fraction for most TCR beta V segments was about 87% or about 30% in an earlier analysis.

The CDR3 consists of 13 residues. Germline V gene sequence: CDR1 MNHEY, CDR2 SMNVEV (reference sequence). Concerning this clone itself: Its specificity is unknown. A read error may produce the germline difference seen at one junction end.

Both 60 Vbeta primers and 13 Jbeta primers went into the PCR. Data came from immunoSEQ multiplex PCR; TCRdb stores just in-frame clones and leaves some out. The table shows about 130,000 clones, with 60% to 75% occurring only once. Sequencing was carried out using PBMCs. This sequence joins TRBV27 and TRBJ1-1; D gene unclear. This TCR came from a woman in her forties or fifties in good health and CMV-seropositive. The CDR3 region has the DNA TGTACCAGCACCTCGGAACTAAACACTGAAGCTTTCTTT. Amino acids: CTSTSELNTEAFF.